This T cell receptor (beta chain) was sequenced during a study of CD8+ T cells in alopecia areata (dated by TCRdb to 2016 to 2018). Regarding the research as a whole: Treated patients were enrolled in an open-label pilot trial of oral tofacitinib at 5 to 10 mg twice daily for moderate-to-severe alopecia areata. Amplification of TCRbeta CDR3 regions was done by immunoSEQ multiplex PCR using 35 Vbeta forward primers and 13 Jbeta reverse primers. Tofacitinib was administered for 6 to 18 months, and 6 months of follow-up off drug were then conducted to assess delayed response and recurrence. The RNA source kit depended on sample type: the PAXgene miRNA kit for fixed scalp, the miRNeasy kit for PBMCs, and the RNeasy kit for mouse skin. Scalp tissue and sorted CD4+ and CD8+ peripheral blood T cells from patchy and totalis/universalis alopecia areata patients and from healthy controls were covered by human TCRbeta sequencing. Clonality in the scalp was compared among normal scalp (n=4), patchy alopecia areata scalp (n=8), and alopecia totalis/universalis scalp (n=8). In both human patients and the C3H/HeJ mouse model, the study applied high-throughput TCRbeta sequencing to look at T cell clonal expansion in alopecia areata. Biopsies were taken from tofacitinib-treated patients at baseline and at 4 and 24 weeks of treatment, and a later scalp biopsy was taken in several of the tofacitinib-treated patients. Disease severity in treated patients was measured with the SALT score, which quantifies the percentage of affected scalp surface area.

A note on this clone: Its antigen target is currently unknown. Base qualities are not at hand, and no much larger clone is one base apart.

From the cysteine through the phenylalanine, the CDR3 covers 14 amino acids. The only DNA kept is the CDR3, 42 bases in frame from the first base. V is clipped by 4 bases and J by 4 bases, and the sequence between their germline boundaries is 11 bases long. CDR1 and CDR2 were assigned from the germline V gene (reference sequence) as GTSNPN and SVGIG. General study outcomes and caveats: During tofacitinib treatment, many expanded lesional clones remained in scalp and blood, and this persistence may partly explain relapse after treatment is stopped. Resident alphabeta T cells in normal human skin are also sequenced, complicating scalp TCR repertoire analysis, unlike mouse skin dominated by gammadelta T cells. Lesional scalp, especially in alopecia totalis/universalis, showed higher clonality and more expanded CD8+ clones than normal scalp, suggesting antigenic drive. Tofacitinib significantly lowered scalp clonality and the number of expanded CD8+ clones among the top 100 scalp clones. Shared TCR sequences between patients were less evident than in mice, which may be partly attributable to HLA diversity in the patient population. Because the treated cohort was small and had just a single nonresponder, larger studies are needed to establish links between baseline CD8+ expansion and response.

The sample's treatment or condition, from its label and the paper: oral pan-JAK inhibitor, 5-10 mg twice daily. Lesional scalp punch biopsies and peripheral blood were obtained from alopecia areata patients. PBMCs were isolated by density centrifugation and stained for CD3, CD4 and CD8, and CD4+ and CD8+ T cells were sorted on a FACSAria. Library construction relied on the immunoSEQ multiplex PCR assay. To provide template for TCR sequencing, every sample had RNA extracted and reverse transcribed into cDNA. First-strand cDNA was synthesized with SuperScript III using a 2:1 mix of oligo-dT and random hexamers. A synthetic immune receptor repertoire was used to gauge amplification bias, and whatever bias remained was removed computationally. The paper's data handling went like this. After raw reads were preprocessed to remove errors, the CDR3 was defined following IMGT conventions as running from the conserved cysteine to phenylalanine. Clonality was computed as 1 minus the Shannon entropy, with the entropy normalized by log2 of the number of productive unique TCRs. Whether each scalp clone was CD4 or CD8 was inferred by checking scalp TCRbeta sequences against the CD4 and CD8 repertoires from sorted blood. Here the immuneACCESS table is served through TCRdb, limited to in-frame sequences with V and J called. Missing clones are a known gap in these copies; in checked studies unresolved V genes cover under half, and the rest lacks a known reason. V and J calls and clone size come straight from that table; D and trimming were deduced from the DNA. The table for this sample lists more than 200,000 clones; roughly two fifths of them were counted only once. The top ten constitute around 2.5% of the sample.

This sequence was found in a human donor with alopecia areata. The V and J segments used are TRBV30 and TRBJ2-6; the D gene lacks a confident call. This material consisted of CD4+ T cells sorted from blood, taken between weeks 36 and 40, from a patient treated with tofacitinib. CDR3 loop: CAWTLVSGANVLTF. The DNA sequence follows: TGTGCCTGGACCCTGGTTTCCGGGGCCAACGTCCTGACTTTC.